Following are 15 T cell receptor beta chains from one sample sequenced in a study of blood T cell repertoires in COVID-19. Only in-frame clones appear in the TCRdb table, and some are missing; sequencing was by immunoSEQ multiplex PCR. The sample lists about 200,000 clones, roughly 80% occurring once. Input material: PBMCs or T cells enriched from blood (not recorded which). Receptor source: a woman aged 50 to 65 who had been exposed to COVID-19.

CDR3 protein: CASRRGPNEQFF. The CDR3 nucleotides read TGTGCCAGCAGGAGGGGGCCCAATGAGCAGTTCTTC. This chain uses TRBV13 with TRBJ2-1, with TRBD1 matching 7 bases. The CDR3 spans 12 residues. The V gene's germline CDR1 is PRHDT and CDR2 FYEKMQ (reference sequence). V lost 6 bases to trimming and J lost 6 bases; unmatched junction nucleotides: 2.

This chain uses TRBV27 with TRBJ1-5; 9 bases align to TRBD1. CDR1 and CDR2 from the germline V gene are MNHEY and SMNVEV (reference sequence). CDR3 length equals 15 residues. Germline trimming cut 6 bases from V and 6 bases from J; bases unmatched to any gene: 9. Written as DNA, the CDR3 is TGTGCCAGCAGAGGAGACAGGGGGGGCGGTCAGCCCCAGCATTTT. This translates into CASRGDRGGGQPQHF.

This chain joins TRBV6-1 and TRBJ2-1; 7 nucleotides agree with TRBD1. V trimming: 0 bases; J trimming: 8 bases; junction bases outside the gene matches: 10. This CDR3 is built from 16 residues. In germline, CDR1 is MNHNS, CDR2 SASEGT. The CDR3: CASSEAPGAGGDEQFF. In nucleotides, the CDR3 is TGTGCCAGCAGTGAAGCCCCTGGGGCAGGGGGTGATGAGCAGTTCTTC.

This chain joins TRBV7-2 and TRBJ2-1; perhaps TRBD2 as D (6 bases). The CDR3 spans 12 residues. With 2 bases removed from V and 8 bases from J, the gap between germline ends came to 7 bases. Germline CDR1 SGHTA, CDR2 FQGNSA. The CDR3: CASSLWGDEQFF. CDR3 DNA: TGTGCCAGCAGCTTATGGGGGGATGAGCAGTTCTTC.

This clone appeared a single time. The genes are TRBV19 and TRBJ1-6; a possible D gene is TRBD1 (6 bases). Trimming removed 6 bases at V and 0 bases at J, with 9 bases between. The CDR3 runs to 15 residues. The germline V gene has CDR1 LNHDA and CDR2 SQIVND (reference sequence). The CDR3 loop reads CASREQGSYNSPLHF. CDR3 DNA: TGTGCCAGTAGGGAACAGGGCTCCTATAATTCACCCCTCCACTTT. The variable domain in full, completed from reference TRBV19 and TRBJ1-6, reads DGGITQSPKYLFRKEGQNVTLSCEQNLNHDAMYWYRQDPGQGLRLIYYSQIVNDFQKGDIAEGYSVSREKKESFPLTVTSAQKNPTAFYLCASREQGSYNSPLHFGNGTRLTVT.

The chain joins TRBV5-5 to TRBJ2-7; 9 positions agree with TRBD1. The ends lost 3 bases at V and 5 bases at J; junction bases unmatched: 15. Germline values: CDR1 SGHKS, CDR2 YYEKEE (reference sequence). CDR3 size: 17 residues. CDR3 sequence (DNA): TGTGCCAGCAGCTGGGACCTTCCGGGACAGGGTGGCCACGAGCAGTACTTC. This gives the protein CASSWDLPGQGGHEQYF.

DNA for the CDR3: TGTGCCAGCAGCGTAGGACTAGCGGGGGCGAACACCGGGGAGCTGTTTTTT. Residues: CASSVGLAGANTGELFF. The V and J genes are TRBV9 and TRBJ2-2, with TRBD2 matching over 12 bases. Trimming cost V 0 bases and J 0 bases; bases outside gene matches: 0. CDR3 length equals 17 residues. Germline CDR1 SGDLS, CDR2 YYNGEE. The full variable domain, completed using reference TRBV9 and TRBJ2-2, is DSGVTQTPKHLITATGQRVTLRCSPRSGDLSVYWYQQSLDQGLQFLIQYYNGEERAKGNILERFSAQQFPDLHSELNLSSLELGDSALYFCASSVGLAGANTGELFFGEGSRLTVL.

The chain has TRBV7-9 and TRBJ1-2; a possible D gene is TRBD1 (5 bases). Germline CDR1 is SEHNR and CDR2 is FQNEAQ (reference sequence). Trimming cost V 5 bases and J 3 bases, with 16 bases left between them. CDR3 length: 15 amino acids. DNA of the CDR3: TGTGCCAGCAGCGGAGACAGTACATTTTACTATGGCTACACCTTC. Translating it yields CASSGDSTFYYGYTF. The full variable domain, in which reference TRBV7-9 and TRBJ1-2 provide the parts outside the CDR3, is DTGVSQNPRHKITKRGQNVTFRCDPISEHNRLYWYRQTLGQGPEFLTYFQNEAQLEKSRLLSDRFSAERPKGSFSTLEIQRTEQGDSAMYLCASSGDSTFYYGYTFGSGTRLTVV.

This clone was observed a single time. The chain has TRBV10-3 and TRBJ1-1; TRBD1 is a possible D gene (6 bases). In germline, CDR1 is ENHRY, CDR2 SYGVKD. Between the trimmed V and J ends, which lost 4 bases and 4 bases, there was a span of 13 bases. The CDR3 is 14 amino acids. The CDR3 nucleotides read TGTGCCATCAGTGCCCAGGGGAGTCGCACTGAAGCTTTCTTT. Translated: CAISAQGSRTEAFF.

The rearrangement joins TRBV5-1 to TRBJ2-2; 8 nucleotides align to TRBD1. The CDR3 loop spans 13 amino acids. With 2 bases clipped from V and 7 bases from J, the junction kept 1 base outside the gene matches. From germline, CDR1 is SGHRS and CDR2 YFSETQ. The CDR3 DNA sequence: TGCGCCAGCAGCTTTACAGGGGGCGGGGAGCTGTTTTTT. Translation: CASSFTGGGELFF.

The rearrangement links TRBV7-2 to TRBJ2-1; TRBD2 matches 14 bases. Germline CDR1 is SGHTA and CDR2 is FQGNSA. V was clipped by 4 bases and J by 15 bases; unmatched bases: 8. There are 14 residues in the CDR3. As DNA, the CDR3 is TGTGCCAGCAGCTCAGGGACTAGCGGGGGAAAGGTGTTCTTC. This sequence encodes CASSSGTSGGKVFF.

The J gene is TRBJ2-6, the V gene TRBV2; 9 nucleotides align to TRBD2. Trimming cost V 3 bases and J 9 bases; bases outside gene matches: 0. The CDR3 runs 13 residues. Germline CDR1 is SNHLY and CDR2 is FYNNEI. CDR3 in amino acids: CASSEREGNVLTF. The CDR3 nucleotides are TGTGCCAGCAGTGAGCGGGAGGGCAACGTCCTGACTTTC.

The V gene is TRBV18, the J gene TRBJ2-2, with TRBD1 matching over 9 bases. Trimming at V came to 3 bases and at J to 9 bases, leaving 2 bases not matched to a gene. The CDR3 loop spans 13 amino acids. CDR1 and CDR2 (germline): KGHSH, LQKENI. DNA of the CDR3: TGTGCCAGCTCACCGGGACAGGGTTGGGAGCTGTTTTTT. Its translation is CASSPGQGWELFF.

The CDR3 DNA reads TGTGCCAGCAGCTTGGGCGGGAAGTCTTCTGGCTACACCTTC. Translation gives CASSLGGKSSGYTF. The gene calls are TRBV7-8 and TRBJ1-2; D not resolved. CDR3 length: 14 amino acids. Germline assignment: CDR1 SGHVS and CDR2 FQNEAQ. V lost 3 bases, J lost 7 bases, and 15 bases lay in between.

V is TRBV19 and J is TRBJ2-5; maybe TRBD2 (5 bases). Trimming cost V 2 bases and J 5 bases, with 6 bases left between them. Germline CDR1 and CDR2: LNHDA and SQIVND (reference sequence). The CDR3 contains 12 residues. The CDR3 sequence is CASSITGETQYF. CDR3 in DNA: TGTGCCAGTAGTATAACGGGGGAGACCCAGTACTTC.